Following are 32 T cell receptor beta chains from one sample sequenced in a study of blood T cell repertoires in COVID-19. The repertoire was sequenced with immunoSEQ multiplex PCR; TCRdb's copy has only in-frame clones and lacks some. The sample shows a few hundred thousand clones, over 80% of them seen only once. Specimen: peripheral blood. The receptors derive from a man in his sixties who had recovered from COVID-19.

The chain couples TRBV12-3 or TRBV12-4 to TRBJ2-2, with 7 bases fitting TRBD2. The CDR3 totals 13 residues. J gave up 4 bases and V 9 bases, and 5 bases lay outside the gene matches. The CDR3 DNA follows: TGTGCCAGTCGGGGGGTAGGCACCGGGGAGCTGTTTTTT. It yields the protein CASRGVGTGELFF.

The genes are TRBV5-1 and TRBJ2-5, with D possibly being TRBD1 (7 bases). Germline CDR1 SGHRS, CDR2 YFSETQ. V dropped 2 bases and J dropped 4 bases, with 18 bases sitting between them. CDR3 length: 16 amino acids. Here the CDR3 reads CASSFSGGGWGETQYF. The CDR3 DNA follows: TGCGCCAGCAGCTTCTCAGGAGGGGGCTGGGGAGAGACCCAGTACTTC.

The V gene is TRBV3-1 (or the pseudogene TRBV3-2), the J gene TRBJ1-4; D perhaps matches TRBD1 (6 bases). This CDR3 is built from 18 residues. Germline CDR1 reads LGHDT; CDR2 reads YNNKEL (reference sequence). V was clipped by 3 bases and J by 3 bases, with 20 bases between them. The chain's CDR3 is CASSQGAFWAKSNEKLFF. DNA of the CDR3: TGTGCCAGCAGCCAGGGGGCTTTTTGGGCAAAGTCTAATGAAAAACTGTTTTTT.

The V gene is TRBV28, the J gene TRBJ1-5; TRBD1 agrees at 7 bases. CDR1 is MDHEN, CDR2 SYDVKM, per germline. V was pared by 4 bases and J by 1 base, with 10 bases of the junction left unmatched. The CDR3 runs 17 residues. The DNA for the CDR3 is TGTGCCAGCAGTTCCAACTACAGGGGTGTAAGCAATCAGCCCCAGCATTTT. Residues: CASSSNYRGVSNQPQHF.

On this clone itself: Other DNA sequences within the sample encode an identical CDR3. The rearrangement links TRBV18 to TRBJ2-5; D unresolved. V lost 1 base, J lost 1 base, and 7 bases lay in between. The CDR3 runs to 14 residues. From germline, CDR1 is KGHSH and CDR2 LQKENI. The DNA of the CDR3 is TGTGCCAGCTCACCACGTCGGAGCCAAGAGACCCAGTACTTC. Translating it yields CASSPRRSQETQYF.

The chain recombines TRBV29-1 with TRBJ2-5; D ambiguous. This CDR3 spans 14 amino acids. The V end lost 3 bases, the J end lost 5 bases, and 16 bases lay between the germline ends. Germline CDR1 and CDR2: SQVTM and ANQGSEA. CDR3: CSVDRSGLAETQYF. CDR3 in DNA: TGCAGCGTTGACCGTTCGGGTCTCGCGGAGACCCAGTACTTC.

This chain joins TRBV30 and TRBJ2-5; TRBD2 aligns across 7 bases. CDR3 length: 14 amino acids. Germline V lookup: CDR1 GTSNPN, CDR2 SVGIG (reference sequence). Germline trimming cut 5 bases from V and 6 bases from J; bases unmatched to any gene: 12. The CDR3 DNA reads TGTGCCTGGGGCGGGGGACTTCTGATTCAGACCCAGTACTTC. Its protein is CAWGGGLLIQTQYF.

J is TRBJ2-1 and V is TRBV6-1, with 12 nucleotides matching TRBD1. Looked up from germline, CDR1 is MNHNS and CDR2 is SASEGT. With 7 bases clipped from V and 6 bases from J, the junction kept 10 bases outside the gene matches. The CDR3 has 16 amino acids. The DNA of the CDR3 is TGTGCCAGCATCGAAGCCGGGACAGGGGGCTTCAATGAGCAGTTCTTC. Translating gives CASIEAGTGGFNEQFF.

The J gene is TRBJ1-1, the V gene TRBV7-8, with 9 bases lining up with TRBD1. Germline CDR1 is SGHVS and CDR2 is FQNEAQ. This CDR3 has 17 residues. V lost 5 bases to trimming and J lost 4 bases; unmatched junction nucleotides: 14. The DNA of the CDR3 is TGTGCCAGCAGCATACCCTTACAGGGGGCGCAAGGCACTGAAGCTTTCTTT. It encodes CASSIPLQGAQGTEAFF.

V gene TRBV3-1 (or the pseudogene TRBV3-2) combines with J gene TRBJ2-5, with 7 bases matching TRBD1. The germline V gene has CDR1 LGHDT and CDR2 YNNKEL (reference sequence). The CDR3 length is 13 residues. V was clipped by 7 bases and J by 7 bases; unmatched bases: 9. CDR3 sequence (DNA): TGTGCCAGCAAAGGGGGCGCCGAGTGGACCCAGTACTTC. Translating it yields CASKGGAEWTQYF.

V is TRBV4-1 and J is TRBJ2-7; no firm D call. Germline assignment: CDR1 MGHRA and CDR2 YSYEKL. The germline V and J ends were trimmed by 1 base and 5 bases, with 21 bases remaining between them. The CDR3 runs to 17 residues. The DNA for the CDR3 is TGCGCCAGCAGCCAAGTTGCCGCCAGGCTTAGTCTCCACGAGCAGTACTTC. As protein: CASSQVAARLSLHEQYF.

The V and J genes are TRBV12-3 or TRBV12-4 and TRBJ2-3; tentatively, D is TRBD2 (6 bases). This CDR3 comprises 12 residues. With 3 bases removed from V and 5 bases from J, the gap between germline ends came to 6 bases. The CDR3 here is CASSFGGDTQYF. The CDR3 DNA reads TGTGCCAGCAGTTTCGGGGGAGATACGCAGTATTTT.

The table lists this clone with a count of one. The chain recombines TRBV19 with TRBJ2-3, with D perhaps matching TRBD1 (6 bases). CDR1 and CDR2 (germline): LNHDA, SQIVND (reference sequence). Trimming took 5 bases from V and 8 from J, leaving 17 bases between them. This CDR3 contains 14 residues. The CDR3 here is CASSVKQGGTTQYF. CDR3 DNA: TGTGCCAGTAGTGTCAAACAGGGTGGTACTACGCAGTATTTT.

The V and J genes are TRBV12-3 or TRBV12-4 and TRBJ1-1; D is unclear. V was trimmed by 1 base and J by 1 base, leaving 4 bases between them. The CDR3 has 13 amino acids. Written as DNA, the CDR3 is TGTGCCAGCAGTTTAGTGGCGAACACTGAAGCTTTCTTT. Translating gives CASSLVANTEAFF.

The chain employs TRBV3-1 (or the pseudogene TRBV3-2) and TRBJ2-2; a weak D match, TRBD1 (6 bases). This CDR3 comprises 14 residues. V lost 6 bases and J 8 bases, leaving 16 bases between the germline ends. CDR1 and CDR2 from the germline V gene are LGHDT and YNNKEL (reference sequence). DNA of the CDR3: TGTGCCAGCAGATTCGGACAGTCGGCAGGGGAGCTGTTTTTT. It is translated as CASRFGQSAGELFF.

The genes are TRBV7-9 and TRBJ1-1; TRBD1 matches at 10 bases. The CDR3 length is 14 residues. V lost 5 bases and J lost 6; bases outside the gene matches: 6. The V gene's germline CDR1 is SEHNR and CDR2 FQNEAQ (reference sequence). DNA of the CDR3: TGTGCCAGCAGCCCCCCGACAGGGGGCCCTGAAGCTTTCTTT. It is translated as CASSPPTGGPEAFF.

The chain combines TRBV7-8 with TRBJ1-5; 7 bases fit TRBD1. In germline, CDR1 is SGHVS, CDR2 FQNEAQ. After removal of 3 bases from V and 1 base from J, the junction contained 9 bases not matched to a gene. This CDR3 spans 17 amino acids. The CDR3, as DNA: TGTGCCAGCAGCTTTGATCGCTCGACAGGGAGCAATCAGCCCCAGCATTTT. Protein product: CASSFDRSTGSNQPQHF.

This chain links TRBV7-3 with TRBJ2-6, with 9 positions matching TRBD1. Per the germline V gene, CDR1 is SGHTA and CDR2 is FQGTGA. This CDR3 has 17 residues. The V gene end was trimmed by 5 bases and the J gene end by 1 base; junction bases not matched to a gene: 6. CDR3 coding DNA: TGTGCCAGCAGCGCCAACAGGGGGCTGTCTGGGGCCAACGTCCTGACTTTC. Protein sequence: CASSANRGLSGANVLTF.

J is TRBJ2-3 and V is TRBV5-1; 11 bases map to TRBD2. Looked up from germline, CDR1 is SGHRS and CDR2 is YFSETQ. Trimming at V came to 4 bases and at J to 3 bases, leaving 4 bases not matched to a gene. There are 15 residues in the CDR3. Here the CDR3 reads CASSDGTSGTDTQYF. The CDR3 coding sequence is TGCGCCAGCAGCGACGGGACTAGCGGTACAGATACGCAGTATTTT. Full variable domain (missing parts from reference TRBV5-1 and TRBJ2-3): KAGVTQTPRYLIKTRGQQVTLSCSPISGHRSVSWYQQTPGQGLQFLFEYFSETQRNKGNFPGRFSGRQFSNSRSEMNVSTLELGDSALYLCASSDGTSGTDTQYFGPGTRLTVL.

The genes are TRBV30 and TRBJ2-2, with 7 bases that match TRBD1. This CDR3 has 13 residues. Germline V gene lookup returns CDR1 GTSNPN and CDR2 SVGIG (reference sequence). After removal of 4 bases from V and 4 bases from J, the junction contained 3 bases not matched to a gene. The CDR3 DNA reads TGTGCCTGGACCAGGACAGGCACCGGGGAGCTGTTTTTT. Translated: CAWTRTGTGELFF.

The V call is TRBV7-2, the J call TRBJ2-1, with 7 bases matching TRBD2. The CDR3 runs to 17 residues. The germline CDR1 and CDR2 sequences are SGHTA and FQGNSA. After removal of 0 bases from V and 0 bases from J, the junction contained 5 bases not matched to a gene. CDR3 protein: CASSLAGGLSSYNEQFF. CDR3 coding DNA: TGTGCCAGCAGCTTAGCGGGGGGACTAAGCTCCTACAATGAGCAGTTCTTC.

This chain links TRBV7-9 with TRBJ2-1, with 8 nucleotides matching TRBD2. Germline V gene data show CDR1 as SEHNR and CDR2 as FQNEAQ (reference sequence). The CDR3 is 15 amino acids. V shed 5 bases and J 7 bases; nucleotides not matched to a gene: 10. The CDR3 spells CASSRGAGGENEQFF. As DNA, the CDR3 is TGTGCCAGCAGCCGTGGGGCGGGAGGAGAAAATGAGCAGTTCTTC. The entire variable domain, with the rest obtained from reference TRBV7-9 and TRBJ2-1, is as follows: DTGVSQNPRHKITKRGQNVTFRCDPISEHNRLYWYRQTLGQGPEFLTYFQNEAQLEKSRLLSDRFSAERPKGSFSTLEIQRTEQGDSAMYLCASSRGAGGENEQFFGPGTRLTVL.

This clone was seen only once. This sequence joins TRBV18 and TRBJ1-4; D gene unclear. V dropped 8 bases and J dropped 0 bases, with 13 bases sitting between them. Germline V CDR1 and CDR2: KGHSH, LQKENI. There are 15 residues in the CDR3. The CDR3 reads CASRQERTTNEKLFF. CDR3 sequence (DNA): TGTGCCAGCCGTCAAGAGCGGACAACTAATGAAAAACTGTTTTTT.

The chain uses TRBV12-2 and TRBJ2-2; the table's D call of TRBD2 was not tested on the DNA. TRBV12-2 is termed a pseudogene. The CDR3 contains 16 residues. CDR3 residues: CASRLGWRMNTGELFF. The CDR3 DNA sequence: TGTGCAAGTCGCTTAGGTTGGCGGATGAACACCGGGGAGCTGTTTTTT.

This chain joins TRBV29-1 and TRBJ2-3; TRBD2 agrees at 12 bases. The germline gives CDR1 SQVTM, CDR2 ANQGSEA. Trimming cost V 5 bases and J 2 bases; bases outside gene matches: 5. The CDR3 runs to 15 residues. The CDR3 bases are TGCAGCGTTAAGACTAGCGGGAGAATCACAGATACGCAGTATTTT. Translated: CSVKTSGRITDTQYF.

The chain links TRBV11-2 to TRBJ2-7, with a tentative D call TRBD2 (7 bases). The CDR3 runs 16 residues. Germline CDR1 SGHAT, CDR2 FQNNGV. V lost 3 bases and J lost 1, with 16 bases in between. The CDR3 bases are TGTGCCAGCAGCTTGGGGGGGGCAGGGATTTCCTACGAGCAGTACTTC. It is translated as CASSLGGAGISYEQYF.

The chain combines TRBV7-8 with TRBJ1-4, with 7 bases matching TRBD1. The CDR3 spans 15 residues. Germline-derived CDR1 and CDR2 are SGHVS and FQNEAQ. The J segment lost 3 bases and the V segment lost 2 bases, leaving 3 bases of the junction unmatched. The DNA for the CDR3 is TGTGCCAGCAGCTTAAACAGGGGTTCTAATGAAAAACTGTTTTTT. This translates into CASSLNRGSNEKLFF.

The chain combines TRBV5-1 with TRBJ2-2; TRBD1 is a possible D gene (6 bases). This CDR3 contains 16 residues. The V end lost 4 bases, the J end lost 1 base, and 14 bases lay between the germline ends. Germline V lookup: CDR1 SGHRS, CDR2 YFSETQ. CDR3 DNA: TGCGCCAGCAGCGAGACAGGACAGTTGAACACCGGGGAGCTGTTTTTT. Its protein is CASSETGQLNTGELFF.

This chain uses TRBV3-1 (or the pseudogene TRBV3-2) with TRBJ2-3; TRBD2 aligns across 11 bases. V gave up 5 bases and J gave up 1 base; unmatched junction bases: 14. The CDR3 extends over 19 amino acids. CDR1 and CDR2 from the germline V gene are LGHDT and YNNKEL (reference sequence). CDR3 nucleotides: TGTGCCAGCAGCTCATACCGAACTAGCGGGGGTGGGGGCACAGATACGCAGTATTTT. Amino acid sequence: CASSSYRTSGGGGTDTQYF.

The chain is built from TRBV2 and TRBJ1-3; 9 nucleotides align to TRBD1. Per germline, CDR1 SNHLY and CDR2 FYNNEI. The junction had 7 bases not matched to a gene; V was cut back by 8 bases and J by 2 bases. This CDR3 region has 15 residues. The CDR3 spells CASLGQGLPGNTIYF. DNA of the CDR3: TGTGCCAGCCTCGGACAGGGGTTGCCTGGAAACACCATATATTTT.

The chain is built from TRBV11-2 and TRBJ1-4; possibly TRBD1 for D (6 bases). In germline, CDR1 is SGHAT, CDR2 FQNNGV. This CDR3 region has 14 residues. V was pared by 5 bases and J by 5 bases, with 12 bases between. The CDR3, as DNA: TGTGCCAGCAGCGTTCAGGGGCTAAATGAAAAACTGTTTTTT. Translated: CASSVQGLNEKLFF.

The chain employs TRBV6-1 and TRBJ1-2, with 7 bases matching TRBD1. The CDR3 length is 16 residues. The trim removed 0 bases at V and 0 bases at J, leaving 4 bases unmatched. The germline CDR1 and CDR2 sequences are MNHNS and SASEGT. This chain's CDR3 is CASSEAVGTANYGYTF. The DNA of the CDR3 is TGTGCCAGCAGTGAAGCGGTAGGGACAGCTAACTATGGCTACACCTTC.